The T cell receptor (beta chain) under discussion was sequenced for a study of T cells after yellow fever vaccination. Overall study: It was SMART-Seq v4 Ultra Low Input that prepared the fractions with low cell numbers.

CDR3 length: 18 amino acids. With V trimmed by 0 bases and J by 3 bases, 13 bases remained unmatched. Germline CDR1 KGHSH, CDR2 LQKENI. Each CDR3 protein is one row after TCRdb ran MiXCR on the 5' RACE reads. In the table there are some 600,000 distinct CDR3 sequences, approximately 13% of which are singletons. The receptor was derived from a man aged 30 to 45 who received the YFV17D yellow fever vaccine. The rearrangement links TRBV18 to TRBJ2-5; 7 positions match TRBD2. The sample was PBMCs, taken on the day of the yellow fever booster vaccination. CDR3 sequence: CASSPPNRPLALEETQYF. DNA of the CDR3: TGTGCCAGCTCACCACCGAACAGACCACTAGCGCTGGAAGAGACCCAGTACTTC. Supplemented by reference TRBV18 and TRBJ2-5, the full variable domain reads NAGVMQNPRHLVRRRGQEARLRCSPMKGHSHVYWYRQLPEEGLKFMVYLQKENIIDESGMPKERFSAEFPKEGPSILRIQQVVRGDSAAYFCASSPPNRPLALEETQYFGPGTRLLVL.